A selection of T cell receptor beta chains follows, all from one sample in a study of PD-1 blockade in classical Hodgkin lymphoma. Only in-frame clones appear in the TCRdb table, and some are missing; sequencing was by immunoSEQ multiplex PCR. The table has more than 140,000 clones, just under 80% seen once. Specimen: peripheral blood mononuclear cells (PBMCs), collected before the second cycle of nivolumab. Receptors were obtained from a human donor with classical Hodgkin lymphoma. Each CDR3 is given with its conserved first and last residue. Fields, in order: CDR3 length, V gene, J gene, D gene, clone size, CDR3 DNA, CDR3 protein. A D gene is named only where the DNA matches it firmly. The size field is filled for only some rows; it gives once, few, many or a size class.

length: 15; V: TRBV6-5; J: TRBJ2-5; D: .; size: .; DNA: TGTGCCAGCAGCTCCCGGGACAAGGGGGGGCAGACCCAGTACTTC; CDR3: CASSSRDKGGQTQYF
length: 16; V: TRBV7-9; J: TRBJ1-2; D: .; size: many; DNA: TGTGCCAGCAGCTTATCATCTAGTGGGGACGCAGATGGCTACACCTTC; CDR3: CASSLSSSGDADGYTF
length: 18; V: TRBV7-2; J: TRBJ2-1; D: TRBD2; size: .; DNA: TGTGCCAGCAGCCGGAACCCCGGGCGGGGGGTTTTCCACAATGAGCAGTTCTTC; CDR3: CASSRNPGRGVFHNEQFF
length: 16; V: TRBV5-4; J: TRBJ1-2; D: TRBD1; size: once; DNA: TGTGCCAGCAGCTCCGGACAGGGGGCCTCTAACTATGGCTACACCTTC; CDR3: CASSSGQGASNYGYTF
length: 15; V: TRBV30; J: TRBJ1-3; D: TRBD1; size: .; DNA: TGTGCCTGGGAGGAACAGGGGCCGGCTGGAAACACCATATATTTT; CDR3: CAWEEQGPAGNTIYF
length: 15; V: TRBV11-3; J: TRBJ2-5; D: .; size: .; DNA: TGTGCCAGCAGCTTAGATGGGCTAGCAGAGGAGACCCAGTACTTC; CDR3: CASSLDGLAEETQYF
length: 14; V: TRBV28; J: TRBJ1-1; D: .; size: .; DNA: TGTGCCAGCAGTTTAGGGTCCGGCTACACTGAAGCTTTCTTT; CDR3: CASSLGSGYTEAFF
length: 13; V: TRBV2; J: TRBJ1-1; D: .; size: .; DNA: TGTGCCAGCAGTGGACCGGGGGGTTCTGAAGCTTTCTTT; CDR3: CASSGPGGSEAFF
length: 16; V: TRBV6-5; J: TRBJ2-1; D: TRBD2; size: .; DNA: TGTGCCAGCAGTTACTTGGCTAGCGGGGGGGCGAATGAGCAGTTCTTC; CDR3: CASSYLASGGANEQFF
length: 17; V: TRBV6-7; J: TRBJ2-2; D: TRBD2; size: once; DNA: TGTGCCAGCAGTTACTCACCAGGACTAGCACGCACCGGGGAGCTGTTTTTT; CDR3: CASSYSPGLARTGELFF
length: 13; V: TRBV10-3; J: TRBJ1-1; D: .; size: once; DNA: TGTGCCATCAGTGAGTCAACGGCCACTGAAGCTTTCTTT; CDR3: CAISESTATEAFF
length: 12; V: TRBV27; J: TRBJ1-2; D: .; size: once; DNA: TGTGCCAGCAGTTTAAAGGGACCTGGCTACACCTTC; CDR3: CASSLKGPGYTF
length: 14; V: TRBV9; J: TRBJ2-7; D: TRBD2; size: .; DNA: TGTGCCAGCAGTCCTACTAGCGGGAATTACGAGCAGTACTTC; CDR3: CASSPTSGNYEQYF
length: 16; V: TRBV10-3; J: TRBJ2-3; D: .; size: .; DNA: TGTGCCATCAGTCCTGCTGCGGGAACTAGCACAGATACGCAGTATTTT; CDR3: CAISPAAGTSTDTQYF
length: 16; V: TRBV5-4; J: TRBJ2-7; D: TRBD2; size: .; DNA: TGTGCCAGCAGCATACCGACTAGCGGGACCTCCTACGAGCAGTACTTC; CDR3: CASSIPTSGTSYEQYF
length: 14; V: TRBV6-5; J: TRBJ2-7; D: TRBD1; size: .; DNA: TGTGCCAGCAGCACCCGGGACAGGGGGCTGGAGCAGTACTTC; CDR3: CASSTRDRGLEQYF
length: 14; V: TRBV5-1; J: TRBJ2-7; D: TRBD2; size: .; DNA: TGCGCCAGCAGCTCCGGACTAGCGGGAATCGAGCAGTACTTC; CDR3: CASSSGLAGIEQYF
length: 16; V: TRBV7-3; J: TRBJ2-1; D: TRBD2; size: .; DNA: TGTGCCAGCAGCTTGGATTCGAGCGGGAGCTACAATGAGCAGTTCTTC; CDR3: CASSLDSSGSYNEQFF
length: 14; V: TRBV9; J: TRBJ2-2; D: TRBD2; size: few; DNA: TGTGCCAGCAGTCTAGCGGGGAGGACCGGGGAGCTGTTTTTT; CDR3: CASSLAGRTGELFF
length: 15; V: TRBV10-3; J: TRBJ2-2; D: TRBD2; size: .; DNA: TGTGCCTCCTGCCCCAGCGGGGGGGCCGGCGGGGAGCTGTTTTTT; CDR3: CASCPSGGAGGELFF
length: 17; V: TRBV5-8; J: TRBJ2-3; D: TRBD2; size: .; DNA: TGTGCCAGCAGCTTCGGGACTAGCGGGAGGGCCGTAGATACGCAGTATTTT; CDR3: CASSFGTSGRAVDTQYF
length: 16; V: TRBV5-1; J: TRBJ2-3; D: TRBD1; size: once; DNA: TGCGCCAGCAGCAAAATTACAGGGGGCGGCACAGATACGCAGTATTTT; CDR3: CASSKITGGGTDTQYF
length: 17; V: TRBV5-1; J: TRBJ2-2; D: TRBD1; size: .; DNA: TGCGCCAGCAGCTTGGACCCGGACAGGCTGAACACCGGGGAGCTGTTTTTT; CDR3: CASSLDPDRLNTGELFF
length: 14; V: TRBV25-1; J: TRBJ1-6; D: TRBD1; size: few; DNA: TGTGCCAGCAGTTTGGGACAGTTTTATTCACCCCTCCACTTT; CDR3: CASSLGQFYSPLHF
length: 15; V: TRBV9; J: TRBJ2-2; D: TRBD2; size: .; DNA: TGTGCCAGCAGCGGGCTAGCGGAGTACACCGGGGAGCTGTTTTTT; CDR3: CASSGLAEYTGELFF
length: 13; V: TRBV6-5; J: TRBJ2-7; D: .; size: .; DNA: TGTGCCAGCAGACCTCCATCAATCTACGAGCAGTACTTC; CDR3: CASRPPSIYEQYF
length: 14; V: TRBV6-5; J: TRBJ2-7; D: TRBD1; size: .; DNA: TGTGCCAGCAGTTCCGGGACAGGGGGGTTCAAGCAGTACTTC; CDR3: CASSSGTGGFKQYF
length: 15; V: TRBV19; J: TRBJ2-7; D: .; size: .; DNA: TGTGCCAGTAGTATACGGCTAGAAAGGTTCTACGAGCAGTACTTC; CDR3: CASSIRLERFYEQYF
length: 15; V: TRBV6-5; J: TRBJ2-1; D: .; size: .; DNA: TGTGCCAGCAGTTACATGGTACCCTCCTACAATGAGCAGTTCTTC; CDR3: CASSYMVPSYNEQFF
length: 13; V: TRBV19; J: TRBJ1-1; D: TRBD1; size: .; DNA: TGTGCCAGTGGACAGGGGATGAACACTGAAGCTTTCTTT; CDR3: CASGQGMNTEAFF
length: 14; V: TRBV29-1; J: TRBJ1-2; D: TRBD1; size: .; DNA: TGCAGCGTTGAAGGCGGACAGGGTAACTATGGCTACACCTTC; CDR3: CSVEGGQGNYGYTF
length: 16; V: TRBV4-1; J: TRBJ1-4; D: TRBD1; size: .; DNA: TGCGCCAGCAGCCACGGGGACGGGACAGGGGCTGAAAAACTGTTTTTT; CDR3: CASSHGDGTGAEKLFF
length: 11; V: TRBV18; J: TRBJ2-5; D: .; size: .; DNA: TGTGCCAGCTCTCCCCAAGAGACCCAGTACTTC; CDR3: CASSPQETQYF
length: 16; V: TRBV28; J: TRBJ1-2; D: TRBD1; size: .; DNA: TGTGCCAGCAGCCTATCAGGACAGGGGAGGATTGATGGCTACACCTTC; CDR3: CASSLSGQGRIDGYTF
length: 14; V: TRBV7-8; J: TRBJ1-1; D: TRBD1; size: .; DNA: TGTGCCAGCAGCTTAGCGCTGCAGGGGGTAGGGGCTTTCTTT; CDR3: CASSLALQGVGAFF
length: 16; V: TRBV18; J: TRBJ1-4; D: .; size: .; DNA: TGTGCCAGCTCACCACAATATGAGAGGGTAAATGAAAAACTGTTTTTT; CDR3: CASSPQYERVNEKLFF
length: 13; V: TRBV5-1; J: TRBJ2-2; D: .; size: many; DNA: TGCGCCAGCAGCTTGGCCAGCACCGGGGAGCTGTTTTTT; CDR3: CASSLASTGELFF